One sample yielded the 31 T cell receptor beta chains listed below, sequenced in a study of blood T cell repertoires in COVID-19. The repertoire was sequenced with immunoSEQ multiplex PCR; TCRdb's copy has only in-frame clones and lacks some. The sample lists about 36,000 clones, roughly 87% occurring once. Sequencing input: peripheral blood. The receptors come from a man aged 55 to 70 with acute or convalescent COVID-19.

Only a few counts were recorded for this clone. This chain connects TRBV19 to TRBJ2-2; D uncertain. V lost 1 base, J lost 6 bases, and 6 bases lay in between. The CDR3 has 13 amino acids. The germline gives CDR1 LNHDA, CDR2 SQIVND (reference sequence). CDR3 sequence: CASSIVSSGELFF. The CDR3 nucleotides are TGTGCCAGTAGTATAGTATCGTCCGGGGAGCTGTTTTTT.

The chain joins TRBV5-1 to TRBJ2-2, with a tentative D call TRBD1 (7 bases). Per the germline V gene, CDR1 is SGHRS and CDR2 is YFSETQ. V was shortened by 6 bases and J by 1 base, with 25 bases between the two germline ends. The CDR3 length is 19 residues. The chain's CDR3 is CASTPWVTRQGGNTGELFF. As DNA, the CDR3 is TGCGCCAGCACCCCCTGGGTAACCCGTCAGGGGGGGAACACCGGGGAGCTGTTTTTT. Drawing the rest from reference TRBV5-1 and TRBJ2-2, the complete variable domain is KAGVTQTPRYLIKTRGQQVTLSCSPISGHRSVSWYQQTPGQGLQFLFEYFSETQRNKGNFPGRFSGRQFSNSRSEMNVSTLELGDSALYLCASTPWVTRQGGNTGELFFGEGSRLTVL.

This rearrangement joins TRBV4-3 to TRBJ2-6; D gene unclear. This CDR3 comprises 18 residues. Trimming removed 0 bases at V and 0 bases at J, with 12 bases between. CDR1 LGHNA and CDR2 YSLEER come from the germline V gene. The CDR3 DNA reads as TGCGCCAGCAGCCAAGATGTGGTCCGGAGCTCTGGGGCCAACGTCCTGACTTTC. It yields the protein CASSQDVVRSSGANVLTF.

CDR3 sequence (DNA): TGTGCCAGCAGTTTTAATCTAGAGGGGGCCGCTGGCTACACCTTC. Translating gives CASSFNLEGAAGYTF. The genes are TRBV28 and TRBJ1-2; 7 nucleotides align to TRBD1. Losses at the gene ends were 3 bases for V and 7 bases for J; bases not matched to a gene: 11. Germline V gives CDR1 MDHEN, CDR2 SYDVKM. CDR3 length: 15 amino acids.

This clone was detected a few times. The rearrangement joins TRBV18 to TRBJ1-1, with 8 bases aligning to TRBD1. The CDR3 spans 15 residues. Losses at the gene ends were 5 bases for V and 6 bases for J; bases not matched to a gene: 11. In germline, CDR1 is KGHSH, CDR2 LQKENI. CDR3 amino acids: CASSYIGQGGAEAFF. CDR3 nucleotides: TGTGCCAGCTCATACATCGGACAGGGAGGGGCTGAAGCTTTCTTT.

This clone was seen once. In DNA, the CDR3 is TGTGCCAGCAGCTTGGGGCTAGCGACAACTCGAGAGCAGTACTTC. Its translation: CASSLGLATTREQYF. The rearrangement joins TRBV5-4 to TRBJ2-7; D is perhaps TRBD2 (6 bases). The CDR3 totals 15 residues. Trimming removed 0 bases at V and 7 bases at J, with 17 bases between. Germline CDR1 SGHNT, CDR2 YYREEE (reference sequence).

This clone is a singleton in its sample. The V gene is TRBV4-3, the J gene TRBJ2-6; unclear D gene. Trimming took off 1 base at V and 4 bases at J, with 11 bases between the two ends. The CDR3 has 16 residues. Per germline, CDR1 LGHNA and CDR2 YSLEER. The CDR3 coding sequence is TGCGCCAGCAGCCAAGCCCGACACGCCGGGGCCAACGTCCTGACTTTC. Amino acids: CASSQARHAGANVLTF.

This clone was seen only a few times. The V and J genes are TRBV28 and TRBJ2-2, with TRBD2 matching over 8 bases. Germline V CDR1 and CDR2: MDHEN, SYDVKM. The length of the CDR3 is 17 residues. The trim removed 6 bases at V and 3 bases at J, leaving 12 bases unmatched. CDR3 in DNA: TGTGCCAGCAGCAACCCCCCCCGGGAGGGATACACCGGGGAGCTGTTTTTT. Its protein is CASSNPPREGYTGELFF.

The chain is built from TRBV18 and TRBJ1-4; D is possibly TRBD1 (6 bases). Germline V CDR1 and CDR2: KGHSH, LQKENI. V lost 0 bases to trimming and J lost 0 bases, with 14 bases between them. The CDR3 length is 18 residues. CDR3 loop: CASSPPPTGSTTNEKLFF. The CDR3, as DNA: TGTGCCAGCTCACCACCGCCGACAGGCTCGACAACTAATGAAAAACTGTTTTTT.

The J gene is TRBJ2-1, the V gene TRBV11-3, with 12 bases lining up with TRBD2. The CDR3 runs 19 residues. CDR1 SGHNT and CDR2 YENEEA come from the germline V gene. Losses at the gene ends were 4 bases for V and 5 bases for J; bases not matched to a gene: 15. CDR3 in DNA: TGTGCCAGCAGCTCCTTTATTCGGACTAGCGGGGAGGAAGACAATGAGCAGTTCTTC. It codes for CASSSFIRTSGEEDNEQFF.

The chain has TRBV28 and TRBJ2-7; TRBD1 matches 8 bases. The CDR3 has 12 amino acids. The V and J ends lost 6 bases and 6 bases, in that order; junction bases with no gene match: 4. CDR1 and CDR2 (germline): MDHEN, SYDVKM. DNA of the CDR3: TGTGCCAGCAGGGCCACAGGGGGCGAGCAGTACTTC. Translation: CASRATGGEQYF.

This sequence joins TRBV27 and TRBJ2-7; D is uncertain. This CDR3 is 14 amino acids long. V shed 6 bases and J shed 4 bases, with 16 bases lying between them. Germline CDR1 MNHEY, CDR2 SMNVEV (reference sequence). In DNA form, the CDR3 reads TGTGCCAGCAGGTCCCGGGTACCCGAATACGAGCAGTACTTC. This codes for CASRSRVPEYEQYF.

The chain has TRBV6-5 and TRBJ2-5, with D perhaps TRBD2 (6 bases). This CDR3 has 11 amino acids. Trimming pared 8 bases from V and 5 bases from J, leaving 9 bases between. The germline V gene encodes CDR1 MNHEY and CDR2 SVGAGI. The DNA of the CDR3 is TGTGCCAGCCAGCGGGCCGAGACCCAGTACTTC. Its protein product is CASQRAETQYF.

The chain links TRBV30 to TRBJ1-5, with 7 bases matching TRBD1. This CDR3 has 13 amino acids. J was trimmed by 4 bases and V by 1 base; bases with no gene match: 1. Germline loops: CDR1 GTSNPN, CDR2 SVGIG (reference sequence). CDR3 in DNA: TGTGCCTGGAGTGGACAGGGAAATCAGCCCCAGCATTTT. Amino acid sequence: CAWSGQGNQPQHF. Complete variable domain (other parts from reference TRBV30 and TRBJ1-5): SQTIHQWPATLVQPVGSPLSLECTVEGTSNPNLYWYRQAAGRGLQLLFYSVGIGQISSEVPQNLSASRPQDRQFILSSKKLLLSDSGFYLCAWSGQGNQPQHFGDGTRLSIL.

The chain joins TRBV11-3 to TRBJ2-2; the D gene is possibly TRBD1 (6 bases). The V end was cut by 5 bases, the J end by 1 base, with 11 bases between. The CDR3 extends over 15 amino acids. Germline V gene sequence: CDR1 SGHNT, CDR2 YENEEA. The CDR3 sequence is CASSITQGNTGELFF. The CDR3 nucleotides are TGTGCCAGCAGCATAACACAGGGGAACACCGGGGAGCTGTTTTTT.

This clone was observed a single time. The V and J genes are TRBV9 and TRBJ2-5, with 12 bases lining up with TRBD2. Germline CDR1 and CDR2: SGDLS and YYNGEE. J was trimmed by 5 bases and V by 1 base; bases with no gene match: 3. This CDR3 contains 15 residues. For the CDR3, the DNA is TGTGCCAGCAGCGTAAGACTAGCGGGAGTGGAGACCCAGTACTTC. It yields the protein CASSVRLAGVETQYF.

The chain couples TRBV7-9 to TRBJ1-6; 8 bases are a match to TRBD1. Germline CDR1 and CDR2: SEHNR and FQNEAQ (reference sequence). V dropped 3 bases and J dropped 7; count of bases not matched to a gene: 2. The length of the CDR3 is 14 residues. The CDR3 is CASSFRQGNSPLHF. The CDR3 DNA follows: TGTGCCAGCAGCTTCAGACAGGGGAATTCACCCCTCCACTTT.

The chain couples TRBV7-2 to TRBJ2-1; TRBD1 matches 7 bases. Germline lookup yields CDR1 SGHTA and CDR2 FQGNSA. The CDR3 length is 17 residues. The V and J ends lost 5 bases and 0 bases, in that order; junction bases with no gene match: 10. The DNA of the CDR3 is TGTGCCAGCAGCCCTCGAGGGGGCGCTCTCTCCTACAATGAGCAGTTCTTC. Its translation is CASSPRGGALSYNEQFF.

V and J are TRBV18 and TRBJ1-3, with TRBD1 matching 10 bases. The CDR3 contains 16 residues. Germline V gene lookup returns CDR1 KGHSH and CDR2 LQKENI. Unmatched junction bases numbered 3, after V lost 0 bases and J lost 4 bases. CDR3 coding DNA: TGTGCCAGCTCACCACCGGGACAGGGGATCGGAAACACCATATATTTT. Translating it yields CASSPPGQGIGNTIYF.

The chain couples TRBV19 to TRBJ1-2, with D maybe TRBD1 (5 bases). Germline CDR1 is LNHDA and CDR2 is SQIVND (reference sequence). The CDR3 is 11 amino acids. The ends were cut back, 6 bases at V and 4 bases at J, with 6 bases in the middle. The CDR3 loop reads CASRDIYGYTF. For the CDR3, the DNA is TGTGCCAGTAGGGACATCTATGGCTACACCTTC.

The V call is TRBV28, the J call TRBJ1-5, with TRBD1 as a possible D gene (5 bases). V was trimmed by 2 bases and J by 2 bases, leaving 7 bases between them. This CDR3 region has 14 residues. Germline CDR1 MDHEN, CDR2 SYDVKM. CDR3 region: CASSLLGGNQPQHF. The CDR3 DNA sequence: TGTGCCAGCAGTTTACTAGGGGGCAATCAGCCCCAGCATTTT.

The chain carries TRBV28 and TRBJ1-5; no firm D call. The CDR3 runs 15 residues. In germline, CDR1 is MDHEN, CDR2 SYDVKM. Trimming pared 5 bases from V and 4 bases from J, leaving 15 bases between. The CDR3 DNA is TGTGCCAGCAGTGCCCGCGGTGGGTGGAATCAGCCCCAGCATTTT. This codes for CASSARGGWNQPQHF.

This clone came up a few times. The V and J genes are TRBV11-2 and TRBJ1-6; D may be TRBD1 (5 bases). The ends were cut back, 0 bases at V and 9 bases at J, with 6 bases in the middle. Looked up from germline, CDR1 is SGHAT and CDR2 is FQNNGV. This CDR3 has 13 residues. The CDR3 sequence is CASSLDRVSPLHF. The CDR3 DNA sequence: TGTGCCAGCAGCTTAGACAGGGTTTCACCCCTCCACTTT.

The chain carries TRBV10-3 and TRBJ2-5; no reliable D call. CDR1 is ENHRY and CDR2 is SYGVKD in the germline V gene. V lost 4 bases to trimming and J lost 7 bases, with 16 bases between them. CDR3 length equals 14 residues. The DNA of the CDR3 is TGTGCCATCAGTGCGGAGTCAACGAGAGGGACCCAGTACTTC. Protein product: CAISAESTRGTQYF.

The chain links TRBV9 to TRBJ1-2, with D possibly matching TRBD1 (6 bases). Germline CDR1 and CDR2: SGDLS and YYNGEE. This CDR3 has 15 residues. V was shortened by 3 bases and J by 3 bases, with 15 bases between the two germline ends. The CDR3 region has the DNA TGTGCCAGCAGCGAGACACCAGGGGAAGACTATGGCTACACCTTC. It yields the protein CASSETPGEDYGYTF.

V and J are TRBV3-1 (or the pseudogene TRBV3-2) and TRBJ1-2; TRBD1 matches 7 bases. The CDR3 extends over 15 amino acids. J lost 2 bases, V lost 1 base, and 4 bases had no gene match. Germline V lookup: CDR1 LGHDT, CDR2 YNNKEL (reference sequence). The CDR3 DNA reads TGTGCCAGCAGCCAAGCTGTACAGGGGAACTATGGCTACACCTTC. This translates into CASSQAVQGNYGYTF.

The rearrangement links TRBV9 to TRBJ2-2; D call uncertain. CDR3 length equals 16 residues. With 1 base removed from V and 1 base from J, the gap between germline ends came to 11 bases. Per the germline V gene, CDR1 is SGDLS and CDR2 is YYNGEE. CDR3 loop: CASSVTISMNTGELFF. The CDR3 DNA follows: TGTGCCAGCAGCGTAACGATAAGCATGAACACCGGGGAGCTGTTTTTT.

This chain connects TRBV19 to TRBJ2-2, with D unresolved. The V gene's germline CDR1 is LNHDA and CDR2 SQIVND (reference sequence). V lost 5 bases, J lost 4 bases, and 11 bases lay in between. The CDR3 contains 14 residues. CDR3 region: CASSRTSGTGELFF. The CDR3 region has the DNA TGTGCCAGTAGTCGAACGTCGGGCACCGGGGAGCTGTTTTTT. Drawing the rest from reference TRBV19 and TRBJ2-2, the complete variable domain is DGGITQSPKYLFRKEGQNVTLSCEQNLNHDAMYWYRQDPGQGLRLIYYSQIVNDFQKGDIAEGYSVSREKKESFPLTVTSAQKNPTAFYLCASSRTSGTGELFFGEGSRLTVL.

This chain joins TRBV7-8 and TRBJ2-2; 8 bases are shared with TRBD1. This CDR3 spans 15 amino acids. The germline V gene has CDR1 SGHVS and CDR2 FQNEAQ. V gave up 5 bases and J gave up 2 bases; unmatched junction bases: 4. The CDR3 is CASSEQGGNTGELFF. DNA of the CDR3: TGTGCCAGCAGCGAACAGGGGGGAAACACCGGGGAGCTGTTTTTT. The full variable domain, in which reference TRBV7-8 and TRBJ2-2 provide the parts outside the CDR3, is GAGVSQSPRYKVAKRGQDVALRCDPISGHVSLFWYQQALGQGPEFLTYFQNEAQLDKSGLPSDRFFAERPEGSVSTLKIQRTQQEDSAVYLCASSEQGGNTGELFFGEGSRLTVL.

This clone was counted only a few times. This CDR3 is CAISGTGDSPLHF. As DNA, the CDR3 is TGTGCCATCAGTGGGACAGGGGATTCACCCCTCCACTTT. The rearrangement joins TRBV10-3 to TRBJ1-6; 9 nucleotides line up with TRBD1. The CDR3 has 13 residues. Germline assignment: CDR1 ENHRY and CDR2 SYGVKD. The ends lost 4 bases at V and 8 bases at J; junction bases unmatched: 0.

This chain uses TRBV12-5 with TRBJ2-1; 7 nucleotides line up with TRBD2. CDR3 length: 13 amino acids. Germline V CDR1 and CDR2: LGHNT, FRNRAP. V lost 5 bases, J lost 7 bases, and 5 bases stayed unmatched. The CDR3 spells CASGLTSENEQFF. In DNA form, the CDR3 reads TGTGCTAGTGGTCTCACTAGCGAAAATGAGCAGTTCTTC.